Below, 5 T cell receptor beta chains from the same sample are listed, as sequenced in a study of OX40 agonist ivuxolimab in advanced cancers. The table came from immunoSEQ multiplex PCR; TCRdb's copy has only in-frame clones and leaves some out. The sample contains 55,000 to 65,000 clones, around 80% of which appear only once. Sequenced material: CD4+ or CD8+ T cells sorted from blood, taken in a trial of the OX40 agonist ivuxolimab. Receptor source: an adult with an advanced solid tumor such as melanoma, head and neck, liver or kidney cancer.

V usage is TRBV11-2 and J usage is TRBJ1-4; possible D gene TRBD1, 5 bases. Germline V lookup: CDR1 SGHAT, CDR2 FQNNGV. Trimming left V 2 bases short and J 5 bases short, with 12 bases between. This CDR3 is 15 amino acids long. CDR3 bases: TGTGCCAGCAGCTTATTCTGGGACGTAAATGAAAAACTGTTTTTT. Its protein is CASSLFWDVNEKLFF.

V is TRBV11-2 and J is TRBJ2-3; D remains ambiguous. V was cut by 0 bases and J by 2 bases, with 6 bases left in between. This CDR3 is 14 amino acids long. CDR1 SGHAT and CDR2 FQNNGV come from the germline V gene. The CDR3 is CASSLELHTDTQYF. CDR3 in DNA: TGTGCCAGCAGCTTAGAGCTCCACACAGATACGCAGTATTTT.

The V and J genes are TRBV29-1 and TRBJ2-5; 7 nucleotides align to TRBD2. Germline CDR1 and CDR2: SQVTM and ANQGSEA. There are 15 residues in the CDR3. Trimming removed 1 base from V and 6 bases from J; junction bases left unmatched: 11. For the CDR3, the DNA is TGCAGCGTTGAAGGGTTGACTAGCCTGCCGAAGACCCAGTACTTC. Translated, it gives CSVEGLTSLPKTQYF.

V gene TRBV6-5 combines with J gene TRBJ2-7; D unresolved. Germline V gives CDR1 MNHEY, CDR2 SVGAGI. V dropped 6 bases and J dropped 3 bases, with 6 bases sitting between them. The length of the CDR3 is 11 residues. The CDR3: CASRSHYEQYF. The CDR3 coding sequence is TGTGCCAGCAGAAGTCACTACGAGCAGTACTTC.

The V call is TRBV5-1, the J call TRBJ2-7, with a weak D call TRBD1 (6 bases). V was shortened by 2 bases and J by 3 bases, with 12 bases between the two germline ends. Germline values: CDR1 SGHRS, CDR2 YFSETQ. The CDR3 covers 14 residues. CDR3 DNA: TGCGCCAGCAGCTTAGGGGGTCACGACTACGAGCAGTACTTC. Translation: CASSLGGHDYEQYF.